The clone carrying this T cell receptor (beta chain) was found once. This sample was taken from a study of control samples from healthy donors and cancer patients. Germline V gene lookup returns CDR1 SGHRS and CDR2 YFSETQ. V lost 4 bases, J lost 4 bases, and 7 bases lay in between. The CDR3 consists of 12 residues. Here immunoSEQ multiplex PCR was the method, and the copy in TCRdb shows in-frame clones only, minus some. There are over 150,000 clones in the sample; roughly 94% occur only once, and about 15% lies in the top ten. The chain is built from TRBV5-1 and TRBJ2-3; D gene unclear. This sequence was found in a man in his fifties or sixties with colorectal cancer. The sample taken for sequencing was PBMCs. CDR3 sequence: CASSLHSDTQYF. CDR3 nucleotides: TGCGCCAGCAGCCTCCATTCAGATACGCAGTATTTT.